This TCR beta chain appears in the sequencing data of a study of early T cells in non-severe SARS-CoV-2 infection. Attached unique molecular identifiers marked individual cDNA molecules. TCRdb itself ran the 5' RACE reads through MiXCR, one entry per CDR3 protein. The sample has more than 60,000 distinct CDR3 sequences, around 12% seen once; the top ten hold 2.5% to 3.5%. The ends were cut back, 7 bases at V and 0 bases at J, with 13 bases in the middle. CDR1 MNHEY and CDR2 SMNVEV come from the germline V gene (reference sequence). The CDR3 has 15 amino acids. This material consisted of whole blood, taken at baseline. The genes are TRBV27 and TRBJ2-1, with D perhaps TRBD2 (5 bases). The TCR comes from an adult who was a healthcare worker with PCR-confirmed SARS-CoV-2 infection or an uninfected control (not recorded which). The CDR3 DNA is TGTGCCAGCAACCACGTTGGGAGCTCCTACAATGAGCAGTTCTTC. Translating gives CASNHVGSSYNEQFF.